These 12 T cell receptor beta chains were all obtained from the same sample, sequenced in a study of T cell repertoires in cytomegalovirus infection. TCRdb reanalysed the reads using MiXCR and keeps one entry per CDR3 protein. The sample contains around 800,000 distinct CDR3 sequences, 32% of which appear only once. These receptors have no known antigen. The material sequenced was cultured CD8+ T cells from PBMCs, taken from culture after CMV antigen stimulation. The receptors derive from a human donor in good health (CMV status not recorded). Some clones in this sample may be carry-over from other donors' samples.

The chain links TRBV2 to TRBJ2-5; the D gene is possibly TRBD1 (5 bases). V lost 6 bases and J lost 7, with 15 bases in between. This CDR3 spans 13 amino acids. Germline assignment: CDR1 SNHLY and CDR2 FYNNEI. CDR3 protein: CASRTEKFRTQYF. The CDR3 nucleotides are TGTGCCAGCAGGACAGAAAAGTTCCGGACCCAGTACTTC.

The rearrangement links TRBV12-3 or TRBV12-4 to TRBJ1-1; D is ambiguous. The CDR3 consists of 13 residues. Deletions cut 6 bases from V and 6 bases from J, with 14 bases between. The CDR3 nucleotides are TGTGCCAGCAGCCACAGTGTGGGAGCTGAAGCTTTCTTT. Amino acids: CASSHSVGAEAFF.

V is TRBV25-1 and J is TRBJ2-2; perhaps TRBD2 as D (5 bases). Trimming removed 8 bases at V and 2 bases at J, with 15 bases between. Germline V gene sequence: CDR1 MGHDK, CDR2 SYGVNS. CDR3 length: 15 amino acids. This CDR3 reads CASGGSLDNTGELFF. The CDR3 DNA sequence: TGTGCCAGCGGAGGATCTCTGGATAACACCGGGGAGCTGTTTTTT. The entire variable domain, with the rest obtained from reference TRBV25-1 and TRBJ2-2, is as follows: EADIYQTPRYLVIGTGKKITLECSQTMGHDKMYWYQQDPGMELHLIHYSYGVNSTEKGDLSSESTVSRIRTEHFPLTLESARPSHTSQYLCASGGSLDNTGELFFGEGSRLTVL.

This clonotype has just a few counts. The chain is built from TRBV6-2 or TRBV6-3 and TRBJ1-1; D not certain. Germline-derived CDR1 and CDR2 are MNHEY and SVGEGT. V was shortened by 2 bases and J by 1 base, with 14 bases between the two germline ends. CDR3 length equals 16 residues. Here the CDR3 reads CASSYPPPNWNTEAFF. DNA for the CDR3: TGTGCCAGCAGTTACCCACCTCCTAATTGGAACACTGAAGCTTTCTTT.

CDR3 sequence: CATSRARGATIEAFF. The CDR3 DNA is TGTGCCACCAGCAGAGCACGGGGAGCGACGATTGAAGCTTTCTTT. This sequence joins TRBV15 and TRBJ1-1; unclear D gene. Germline CDR1 and CDR2: LNHNV and YYDKDF (reference sequence). V was clipped by 1 base and J by 7 bases, with 16 bases between them. CDR3 length equals 15 residues.

This clonotype was seen repeatedly, ten times or more. This chain connects TRBV7-8 to TRBJ1-1; D may be TRBD1 (5 bases). Germline-derived CDR1 and CDR2 are SGHVS and FQNEAQ. This CDR3 comprises 15 residues. Trimming took off 0 bases at V and 0 bases at J, with 8 bases between the two ends. The CDR3 reads CASSLAGRLNTEAFF. CDR3 bases: TGTGCCAGCAGCTTAGCGGGACGCCTGAACACTGAAGCTTTCTTT.

About this clonotype: A single base separates this from a much larger clone, so it may be a read error. V gene TRBV7-6 combines with J gene TRBJ2-1; D is undetermined. This CDR3 has 14 residues. CDR1 is SGHVS, CDR2 FNYEAQ, per germline. V lost 4 bases, J lost 0 bases, and 7 bases lay in between. The CDR3 loop reads CASSSIGSYNEQFF. The CDR3 coding sequence is TGTGCCAGCAGCTCCATCGGCTCCTACAATGAGCAGTTCTTC.

This rearrangement joins TRBV12-3 or TRBV12-4 to TRBJ1-3; tentative D call: TRBD1 (5 bases). Trimming took 5 bases from V and 4 from J, leaving 12 bases between them. The CDR3 extends over 14 amino acids. DNA of the CDR3: TGTGCCAGCAGTGACTGGGGGAGCGGAAACACCATATATTTT. Translated: CASSDWGSGNTIYF.

This clonotype has just a few counts. The chain couples TRBV5-4 to TRBJ2-3; a possible D gene is TRBD2 (5 bases). This CDR3 spans 15 amino acids. Germline V gives CDR1 SGHNT, CDR2 YYREEE (reference sequence). V was trimmed by 5 bases and J by 2 bases, leaving 15 bases between them. CDR3 amino acids: CASRLDGGSTDTQYF. Here the CDR3 DNA reads TGTGCCAGCAGACTGGACGGAGGCTCCACAGATACGCAGTATTTT.

V is TRBV2 and J is TRBJ1-2; possible D gene TRBD1, 5 bases. From germline, CDR1 is SNHLY and CDR2 FYNNEI. The V and J ends lost 0 bases and 4 bases respectively, with 9 bases between them. The CDR3 runs 14 residues. The CDR3 DNA is TGTGCCAGCAGTGAAGCGTTCGGGGCCTATGGCTACACCTTC. Its protein product is CASSEAFGAYGYTF.

This clonotype has a count of ten or more. The chain combines TRBV7-2 with TRBJ2-2; 11 nucleotides align to TRBD2. The J segment lost 7 bases and the V segment lost 4 bases, leaving 5 bases of the junction unmatched. Germline V gene sequence: CDR1 SGHTA, CDR2 FQGNSA. CDR3 length: 15 amino acids. The CDR3 here is CASSWGLAVSGELFF. The CDR3 DNA follows: TGTGCCAGCAGCTGGGGACTAGCGGTTAGCGGGGAGCTGTTTTTT. The full variable domain, with the rest looked up from reference TRBV7-2 and TRBJ2-2, is GAGVSQSPSNKVTEKGKDVELRCDPISGHTALYWYRQSLGQGLEFLIYFQGNSAPDKSGLPSDRFSAERTGGSVSTLTIQRTQQEDSAVYLCASSWGLAVSGELFFGEGSRLTVL.

The chain couples TRBV6-5 to TRBJ1-1, with D maybe TRBD1 (5 bases). The CDR3 runs to 13 residues. CDR1 and CDR2 from the germline V gene are MNHEY and SVGAGI. The V end was cut by 4 bases, the J end by 3 bases, with 9 bases between. The DNA for the CDR3 is TGTGCCAGCAGTTCCGGGGCGGACACTGAAGCTTTCTTT. Amino acid sequence: CASSSGADTEAFF.